This T cell receptor (beta chain) was retrieved from a study of blood T cell repertoires in COVID-19. Turning to the study itself: Both acute and convalescent COVID-19 samples were obtained from the United States, Italy and Spain. T cells, B-cell-depleted T cells, or PBMCs supplied cDNA or gDNA.

This CDR3 has 13 residues. CDR1 and CDR2 from the germline V gene are MNHEY and SVGAGI. J was trimmed by 2 bases and V by 6 bases; bases with no gene match: 3. Assay: immunoSEQ multiplex PCR; the TCRdb copy retains only in-frame clones and omits some. Of about 90,000 clones detected, roughly 90% appear once; the ten largest clones hold approximately 1.8%. What was sequenced was peripheral blood. This TCR was recovered from a man older than 75 with acute or convalescent COVID-19. The gene calls are TRBV6-5 and TRBJ2-5; TRBD1 aligns across 7 bases. Written as DNA, the CDR3 is TGTGCCAGCAGCCGGGACAGTCAAGAGACCCAGTACTTC. Translation gives CASSRDSQETQYF.